Listed below are T cell receptor beta chains from one sample, sequenced in a study of shared clonotypes between healthy human individuals. Profiling relied on immunoSEQ multiplex PCR, and the TCRdb table lists in-frame clones only, not all of them. The sample yields some 580,000 clones, less than 98% seen once. The source material was naive CD4+ T cells sorted from blood. Every receptor here comes from a woman younger than 45 in good health. Both conserved end residues are part of each CDR3. Fields, in order: D gene, V gene, clone size, J gene, CDR3 protein, CDR3 DNA. The D gene is left open where the match is weak. Size is stated for part of the rows, as once, few or many counts, or as a class when the clone is expanded.

NA,TRBV9,NA,TRBJ2-1,CASSVVSAGEQFF,TGTGCCAGCAGCGTAGTTAGTGCAGGTGAGCAGTTCTTC
TRBD2,TRBV5-4,NA,TRBJ2-7,CASSSGGGPYEQYF,TGTGCCAGCAGCTCGGGGGGGGGACCCTACGAGCAGTACTTC
TRBD1,TRBV5-1,NA,TRBJ2-7,CASSAGQGTAYEQYF,TGCGCCAGCAGCGCTGGACAGGGGACCGCCTACGAGCAGTACTTC
NA,TRBV19,NA,TRBJ1-2,CASRPQGRIYGYTF,TGTGCCAGCCGTCCACAGGGTAGGATCTATGGCTACACCTTC
NA,TRBV4-2,NA,TRBJ2-7,CASSQESGRSLSYEQYF,TGTGCCAGCAGCCAAGAATCAGGGAGGAGTCTTTCCTACGAGCAGTACTTC
NA,TRBV15,NA,TRBJ2-3,CATSRPLGGSTDTQYF,TGTGCCACCAGCAGACCCTTGGGGGGTAGCACAGATACGCAGTATTTT
NA,TRBV10-2,NA,TRBJ2-7,CASSDLIPGWGLYEQYF,TGCGCCAGCAGTGATTTGATCCCCGGGTGGGGTCTCTACGAGCAGTACTTC
NA,TRBV28,NA,TRBJ2-2,CASSLLKQNTGELFF,TGTGCCAGCAGTTTGCTTAAACAGAACACCGGGGAGCTGTTTTTT
NA,TRBV4-1,NA,TRBJ2-7,CASSQDMSYEQYF,TGCGCCAGCAGCCAAGATATGAGCTACGAGCAGTACTTC
NA,TRBV5-1,NA,TRBJ2-7,CASGVAGAYEQYF,TGCGCCAGCGGGGTCGCTGGGGCTTACGAGCAGTACTTC
TRBD2,TRBV28,NA,TRBJ2-7,CASRASGRALYEQYF,TGTGCCAGCAGGGCGAGCGGGAGGGCCCTCTACGAGCAGTACTTC
NA,TRBV5-1,NA,TRBJ2-5,CASSLDGTHTQETQYF,TGCGCCAGCAGCTTGGACGGGACTCATACACAAGAGACCCAGTACTTC
NA,TRBV28,NA,TRBJ1-5,CASSLEATVTNQPQHF,TGTGCCAGCAGTTTGGAGGCTACAGTGACAAATCAGCCCCAGCATTTT
NA,TRBV2,NA,TRBJ2-7,CASSEGFEQYF,TGTGCCAGCAGTGAAGGATTCGAGCAGTACTTC
TRBD1,TRBV28,NA,TRBJ1-4,CASTSEGQGGEEKLFF,TGTGCCAGCACCTCGGAAGGACAGGGAGGGGAAGAAAAACTGTTTTTT
NA,TRBV21-1,NA,TRBJ2-4,CASTIMGGAGENIQYF,TGTGCCAGCACCATAATGGGAGGGGCTGGAGAAAACATTCAGTACTTC
NA,TRBV28,NA,TRBJ1-1,CASSLPFWKGNTEAFF,TGTGCCAGCAGTTTACCCTTCTGGAAGGGGAACACTGAAGCTTTCTTT
NA,TRBV19,once,TRBJ1-5,CASSSPLQGGDQPQHF,TGTGCCAGTAGTTCCCCCTTGCAGGGCGGGGATCAGCCCCAGCATTTT
NA,TRBV10-3,NA,TRBJ1-1,CAISESLGVIMNTEAFF,TGTGCCATCAGTGAGTCTCTAGGGGTAATAATGAACACTGAAGCTTTCTTT
NA,TRBV21-1,NA,TRBJ2-7,CASRKSELQGRPYEQYF,TGTGCCAGCAGAAAATCCGAGCTACAGGGAAGGCCCTACGAGCAGTACTTC
TRBD1,TRBV14,NA,TRBJ1-4,CASSQDWAGTGREKLFF,TGTGCCAGCAGCCAAGATTGGGCCGGGACAGGGCGTGAAAAACTGTTTTTT
TRBD2,TRBV19,NA,TRBJ2-7,CASSTSGGTYEQYF,TGTGCCAGTAGCACTAGCGGGGGGACCTACGAGCAGTACTTC
NA,TRBV28,NA,TRBJ1-2,CASSLEGRPPNYGYTF,TGTGCCAGCAGTTTAGAAGGAAGGCCTCCTAACTATGGCTACACCTTC
NA,TRBV19,NA,TRBJ1-5,CASQDGNHFYQPQHF,TGTGCCAGCCAAGACGGAAACCACTTTTATCAGCCCCAGCATTTT
NA,TRBV28,NA,TRBJ1-5,CASSLAGGYQPQHF,TGTGCCAGCAGTTTAGCTGGGGGATATCAGCCCCAGCATTTT
NA,TRBV2,once,TRBJ1-4,CASRADNEKLFF,TGTGCCAGCAGGGCAGATAATGAAAAACTGTTTTTT
NA,TRBV19,NA,TRBJ1-1,CASSVPRGNTEAFF,TGTGCCAGTAGTGTCCCGCGGGGGAACACTGAAGCTTTCTTT
NA,TRBV13,NA,TRBJ1-1,CASSIMGHGTEAFF,TGTGCCAGCAGCATCATGGGTCACGGCACTGAAGCTTTCTTT
NA,TRBV5-4,NA,TRBJ2-1,CASSLVATSYNEQFF,TGTGCCAGCAGCTTGGTAGCCACCTCCTACAATGAGCAGTTCTTC
TRBD1,TRBV2,NA,TRBJ1-3,CASSEDRGRYTIYF,TGTGCCAGCAGTGAAGACAGGGGACGTTACACCATATATTTT
TRBD1,TRBV15,NA,TRBJ1-3,CATSRDPQDRGAGNTIYF,TGTGCCACCAGCAGAGATCCGCAGGACAGGGGAGCTGGAAACACCATATATTTT
NA,TRBV2,NA,TRBJ2-7,CASKGFWSSEQYF,TGTGCCAGCAAAGGGTTTTGGTCTAGCGAGCAGTACTTC
NA,TRBV25-1,NA,TRBJ2-3,CASSKQTGPFTDTQYF,TGTGCCAGCAGTAAACAAACAGGGCCCTTCACAGATACGCAGTATTTT
NA,TRBV9,NA,TRBJ2-5,CASSPRTREETQYF,TGTGCCAGCAGCCCACGGACGCGAGAAGAGACCCAGTACTTC
NA,TRBV7-8,NA,TRBJ1-1,CASSPKARGTEAFF,TGTGCCAGCAGCCCAAAGGCCCGGGGAACTGAAGCTTTCTTT
TRBD2,TRBV29-1,NA,TRBJ2-1,CSVESPWEGNYNEQFF,TGCAGCGTTGAATCCCCCTGGGAGGGGAACTACAATGAGCAGTTCTTC
NA,TRBV29-1,NA,TRBJ2-6,CSVREYSGANVLTF,TGCAGCGTTCGAGAATACTCTGGGGCCAACGTCCTGACTTTC
TRBD1,TRBV5-6,NA,TRBJ1-2,CASASHRGSNYGYTF,TGTGCCAGCGCCAGCCACAGGGGCTCTAACTATGGCTACACCTTC